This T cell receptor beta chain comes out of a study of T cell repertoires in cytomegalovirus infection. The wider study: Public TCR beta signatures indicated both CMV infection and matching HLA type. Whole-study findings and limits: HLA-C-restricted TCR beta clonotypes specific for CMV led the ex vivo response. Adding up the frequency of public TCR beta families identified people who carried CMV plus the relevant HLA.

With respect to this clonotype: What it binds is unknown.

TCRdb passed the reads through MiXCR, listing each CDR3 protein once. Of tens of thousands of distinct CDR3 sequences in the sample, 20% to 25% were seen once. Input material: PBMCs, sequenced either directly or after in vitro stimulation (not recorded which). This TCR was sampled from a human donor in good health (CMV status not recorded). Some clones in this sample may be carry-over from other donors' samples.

CDR3 DNA: TGTGCCAGCAGAAGAGCAGGGGTCAATCAGCCCCAGCATTTT. Translating gives CASRRAGVNQPQHF. The genes are TRBV27 and TRBJ1-5; perhaps TRBD1 as D (6 bases). The CDR3 sequence is 14 residues long. Germline V gene data show CDR1 as MNHEY and CDR2 as SMNVEV (reference sequence). V lost 6 bases, J lost 3 bases, and 12 bases lay in between.